These 15 T cell receptor beta chains originate from one sample sequenced in a study of T cell repertoires in cytomegalovirus infection. TCRdb re-called the reads with MiXCR, one entry per CDR3 protein. The sample shows approximately 500,000 distinct CDR3 sequences, around 27% of them seen only once. Sequenced sample: PBMCs. These receptors were obtained from a human donor in good health (CMV status not recorded). Some clones in this sample may be carry-over from other donors' samples.

This clonotype has more than one count but fewer than ten. The J gene is TRBJ2-2, the V gene TRBV7-2, with 11 bases identical to TRBD2. This CDR3 spans 18 amino acids. The germline V gene encodes CDR1 SGHTA and CDR2 FQGNSA. Unmatched junction bases numbered 8, after V lost 1 base and J lost 4 bases. The CDR3: CASSLGLAGTRVTGELFF. The CDR3 bases are TGTGCCAGCAGCTTAGGACTAGCGGGGACGCGAGTCACCGGGGAGCTGTTTTTT.

This chain connects TRBV6-2 or TRBV6-3 to TRBJ2-1, with TRBD2 matching over 14 bases. The CDR3 is made up of 16 amino acids. V shed 2 bases and J 9 bases; nucleotides not matched to a gene: 6. Germline-derived CDR1 and CDR2 are MNHEY and SVGEGT. The CDR3 bases are TGTGCCAGCAGTTACCACGGGACTAGCGGGAGTGGTGAGCAGTTCTTC. Residues: CASSYHGTSGSGEQFF.

As concerns this clonotype: Mismatch with germline at one junction end may stem from a read error. The rearrangement links TRBV6-4 to TRBJ2-1, with 15 bases that match TRBD2. The CDR3 spans 15 residues. Germline V gives CDR1 MRHNA, CDR2 SNTAGT. The CDR3 reads CASSDGLAGGNEQIF. The CDR3 DNA sequence: TGTGCCAGCAGTGACGGACTAGCGGGAGGGAATGAGCAGATCTTC.

V and J are TRBV7-9 and TRBJ2-1, with 10 positions matching TRBD2. This CDR3 comprises 14 residues. The germline CDR1 and CDR2 sequences are SEHNR and FQNEAQ (reference sequence). With V trimmed by 5 bases and J by 9 bases, 7 bases remained unmatched. The CDR3 nucleotides read TGTGCCAGCAGCGTCCTAGCGGGAGACGGTGAGCAGTTCTTC. Protein sequence: CASSVLAGDGEQFF. Drawing the rest from reference TRBV7-9 and TRBJ2-1, the complete variable domain is DTGVSQNPRHKITKRGQNVTFRCDPISEHNRLYWYRQTLGQGPEFLTYFQNEAQLEKSRLLSDRFSAERPKGSFSTLEIQRTEQGDSAMYLCASSVLAGDGEQFFGPGTRLTVL.

This clonotype was counted a few times. V usage is TRBV6-1 and J usage is TRBJ2-1; 11 nucleotides agree with TRBD1. This CDR3 comprises 15 residues. CDR1 MNHNS and CDR2 SASEGT come from the germline V gene. Unmatched junction bases numbered 11, after V lost 7 bases and J lost 9 bases. CDR3 region: CASTPLGQGAGEQFF. The CDR3 DNA reads TGTGCCAGCACCCCCCTTGGACAGGGGGCAGGTGAGCAGTTCTTC.

V gene TRBV6-2 or TRBV6-3 combines with J gene TRBJ1-5, with 11 bases that match TRBD1. Germline assignment: CDR1 MNHEY and CDR2 SVGEGT. The CDR3 loop spans 16 amino acids. Unmatched junction bases numbered 8, after V lost 3 bases and J lost 7 bases. For the CDR3, the DNA is TGTGCCAGCAGTTATCCCATCGGACAGGGGGCCCAGCCCCAGCATTTT. Translating it yields CASSYPIGQGAQPQHF.

This clonotype was seen a few times. The chain recombines TRBV7-9 with TRBJ1-1; D is unresolved. CDR1 and CDR2 from the germline V gene are SEHNR and FQNEAQ (reference sequence). CDR3 size: 12 residues. Trimming cost V 5 bases and J 7 bases, with 11 bases left between them. In nucleotides, the CDR3 is TGTGCCAGCAGCCGGGTGGACCGTGAAGCTTTCTTT. Its protein is CASSRVDREAFF.

This clonotype was detected many times. This sequence joins TRBV7-2 and TRBJ1-6; no firm D call. Germline values: CDR1 SGHTA, CDR2 FQGNSA. CDR3 length: 12 amino acids. Deletions cut 5 bases from V and 7 bases from J, with 6 bases between. The CDR3 region is CASSTGNSPLHF. CDR3 nucleotide sequence: TGTGCCAGCAGCACGGGGAATTCACCCCTCCACTTT.

CDR3 bases: TGTGCCAGCAGCCGGACAGGACCTAACTATGGCTACACCTTC. The encoded protein is CASSRTGPNYGYTF. The chain is built from TRBV6-1 and TRBJ1-2; 7 bases line up with TRBD1. V shed 6 bases, J shed 0 bases, and the junction held 4 bases outside the gene matches. There are 14 residues in the CDR3. CDR1 is MNHNS, CDR2 SASEGT, per germline.

The rearrangement uses TRBV4-3 and TRBJ2-1; TRBD2 matches 7 bases. The ends lost 0 bases at V and 10 bases at J; junction bases unmatched: 3. The germline V gene has CDR1 LGHNA and CDR2 YSLEER. The CDR3 is 13 residues long. The DNA for the CDR3 is TGCGCCAGCAGCCAAGAGGCAGCGGGAGAGCAGTTCTTC. Encoded protein: CASSQEAAGEQFF.

This clonotype has at least ten counts. The CDR3 DNA reads as TGTGCCAGCAGCCCCGGGACTAGCCTGACTCATAGCTCCTACAATGAGCAGTTCTTC. This encodes CASSPGTSLTHSSYNEQFF. This chain connects TRBV7-2 to TRBJ2-1; 9 nucleotides align to TRBD2. Germline values: CDR1 SGHTA, CDR2 FQGNSA. The CDR3 has 19 amino acids. V was clipped by 5 bases and J by 0 bases; unmatched bases: 14.

The chain carries TRBV6-5 and TRBJ2-1; 14 bases are a match to TRBD2. CDR3 length: 18 amino acids. After removal of 6 bases from V and 8 bases from J, the junction contained 15 bases not matched to a gene. From germline, CDR1 is MNHEY and CDR2 SVGAGI. CDR3: CASSHRGGGLAGGHEQFF. Here the CDR3 DNA reads TGTGCCAGCAGCCACAGGGGGGGAGGACTAGCGGGAGGTCATGAGCAGTTCTTC.

J is TRBJ2-2 and V is TRBV6-5, with 12 positions matching TRBD2. The germline V gene encodes CDR1 MNHEY and CDR2 SVGAGI. With V trimmed by 5 bases and J by 3 bases, 7 bases remained unmatched. The CDR3 sequence is 17 residues long. CDR3 region: CASSHERLAGDTGELFF. The CDR3 region has the DNA TGTGCCAGCAGTCACGAAAGACTAGCGGGAGACACCGGGGAGCTGTTTTTT.

The V gene is TRBV29-1, the J gene TRBJ1-1; D unclear. Deletions cut 7 bases from V and 4 bases from J, with 19 bases between. The V gene's germline CDR1 is SQVTM and CDR2 ANQGSEA. The CDR3 has 14 amino acids. CDR3 in amino acids: CSALGIGMGTEAFF. The CDR3 DNA reads as TGCAGCGCCCTTGGGATAGGGATGGGCACTGAAGCTTTCTTT.

The chain joins TRBV4-1 to TRBJ2-5; D perhaps matches TRBD2 (5 bases). This CDR3 is built from 15 residues. Trimming shortened V by 7 bases and J by 5 bases, and 20 bases separated the two germline ends. Per germline, CDR1 MGHRA and CDR2 YSYEKL. CDR3: CASTQDPRRGETQYF. The CDR3 nucleotides are TGCGCCAGCACCCAGGACCCCCGGCGAGGGGAGACCCAGTACTTC.